A single sample is the source of the 20 T cell receptor beta chains below, sequenced in a study of blood T cell repertoires in COVID-19. Clones were read by immunoSEQ multiplex PCR, and TCRdb kept only the in-frame ones, dropping some. The sample consists of about 300,000 clones, 80% to 95% of them appearing once. The sample was PBMCs or T cells enriched from blood (not recorded which). The receptor source for this set is a woman under 40 who had recovered from COVID-19.

The chain combines TRBV29-1 with TRBJ2-1; D is perhaps TRBD2 (6 bases). CDR3 length: 12 residues. V dropped 6 bases and J dropped 8 bases, with 14 bases sitting between them. Germline CDR1 is SQVTM and CDR2 is ANQGSEA. Here the CDR3 DNA reads TGCAGCGTGGAGGGCCGGTACTATGAGCAGTTCTTC. Translated: CSVEGRYYEQFF.

V is TRBV30 and J is TRBJ1-5; tentatively, D is TRBD1 (5 bases). The V end lost 2 bases, the J end lost 3 bases, and 14 bases lay between the germline ends. Germline assignment: CDR1 GTSNPN and CDR2 SVGIG (reference sequence). The CDR3 consists of 15 residues. The DNA for the CDR3 is TGTGCCTGGAGTTTGGGGGACTCTCTCAATCAGCCCCAGCATTTT. Translating gives CAWSLGDSLNQPQHF.

J is TRBJ1-1 and V is TRBV30; the D gene is possibly TRBD1 (6 bases). This CDR3 region has 15 residues. Germline V gene lookup returns CDR1 GTSNPN and CDR2 SVGIG (reference sequence). The germline V and J ends were trimmed by 0 bases and 1 base, with 12 bases remaining between them. The CDR3 bases are TGTGCCTGGAGTGTACTACAGGGACAGAACACTGAAGCTTTCTTT. Its translation is CAWSVLQGQNTEAFF.

The chain combines TRBV11-3 with TRBJ2-7; D gene uncertain. Germline V gene data show CDR1 as SGHNT and CDR2 as YENEEA. The CDR3 has 13 amino acids. Between the trimmed V and J ends, which lost 5 bases and 0 bases, there was a span of 8 bases. The chain's CDR3 is CASSPSGSYEQYF. DNA for the CDR3: TGTGCCAGCAGCCCATCCGGCTCCTACGAGCAGTACTTC.

The CDR3: CASSPSSSWETQYF. The CDR3 DNA reads TGTGCCAGCTCACCAAGCTCTAGCTGGGAGACCCAGTACTTC. The chain employs TRBV18 and TRBJ2-5; a possible D gene is TRBD2 (5 bases). Germline V CDR1 and CDR2: KGHSH, LQKENI. V shed 2 bases and J shed 5 bases, with 12 bases lying between them. The CDR3 is made up of 14 amino acids.

The rearrangement joins TRBV19 to TRBJ2-6, with 8 bases matching TRBD2. This CDR3 region has 20 residues. Germline V gene sequence: CDR1 LNHDA, CDR2 SQIVND (reference sequence). V shed 3 bases and J 2 bases; nucleotides not matched to a gene: 15. The CDR3 is CASSMEVAGSKGPGANVLTF. The DNA for the CDR3 is TGTGCCAGTAGTATGGAGGTAGCGGGATCCAAGGGTCCTGGGGCCAACGTCCTGACTTTC.

CDR3 sequence: CASRPGLADNSYEQYF. CDR3 coding DNA: TGTGCCAGCAGACCTGGACTAGCGGATAACTCCTACGAGCAGTACTTC. The V and J genes are TRBV6-2 or TRBV6-3 and TRBJ2-7, with 10 bases matching TRBD2. Trimming at V came to 6 bases and at J to 0 bases, leaving 8 bases not matched to a gene. The CDR3 runs 16 residues. Germline assignment: CDR1 MNHEY and CDR2 SVGEGT.

This rearrangement joins TRBV19 to TRBJ2-1; 8 nucleotides line up with TRBD2. The germline CDR1 and CDR2 sequences are LNHDA and SQIVND (reference sequence). The trim removed 6 bases at V and 2 bases at J, leaving 0 bases unmatched. The CDR3 has 13 amino acids. CDR3 DNA: TGTGCCAGTAGCGGGAGGGCCTACAATGAGCAGTTCTTC. Translation gives CASSGRAYNEQFF.

A note on this clone: Other DNA sequences in this specimen translate into the identical CDR3. V is TRBV28 and J is TRBJ2-3, with unresolved D. The CDR3 runs to 11 residues. The V and J ends lost 4 bases and 4 bases respectively, with 3 bases between them. Germline V gene lookup returns CDR1 MDHEN and CDR2 SYDVKM. The CDR3 loop reads CASSSADTQYF. The CDR3 DNA reads TGTGCCAGCAGTTCGGCAGATACGCAGTATTTT.

CDR3 in DNA: TGCGCCAGCAGCCAAGGTGGAGGGCAAAACACCATATATTTT. It codes for CASSQGGGQNTIYF. This chain connects TRBV4-1 to TRBJ1-3; no clear D gene. Trimming removed 1 base from V and 6 bases from J, with 10 bases in between. Looked up from germline, CDR1 is MGHRA and CDR2 is YSYEKL. CDR3 size: 14 residues.

This sequence joins TRBV12-5 and TRBJ2-1; no reliable D call. From germline, CDR1 is LGHNT and CDR2 FRNRAP. V was clipped by 0 bases and J by 6 bases, with 12 bases between them. The length of the CDR3 is 15 residues. CDR3 loop: CASGLVSDSGNEQFF. The CDR3 DNA is TGTGCTAGTGGTTTGGTCTCCGACTCTGGCAATGAGCAGTTCTTC.

This rearrangement joins TRBV10-3 to TRBJ2-1, with 9 bases fitting TRBD2. J gave up 6 bases and V 3 bases, and 6 bases lay outside the gene matches. The CDR3 spans 15 residues. Germline-derived CDR1 and CDR2 are ENHRY and SYGVKD. The DNA for the CDR3 is TGTGCCATCAGTGAATGGCGGGAGGGCCGCAATGAGCAGTTCTTC. It yields the protein CAISEWREGRNEQFF.

This clone appeared a single time. The V call is TRBV6-2 or TRBV6-3, the J call TRBJ2-2, with 7 bases identical to TRBD1. This CDR3 has 16 amino acids. In germline, CDR1 is MNHEY, CDR2 SVGEGT. The trim removed 5 bases at V and 2 bases at J, leaving 8 bases unmatched. The CDR3 loop is CASSIWGQRNTGELFF. The CDR3, as DNA: TGTGCCAGCAGTATATGGGGACAGCGTAACACCGGGGAGCTGTTTTTT.

This sequence joins TRBV13 and TRBJ2-1; 10 positions agree with TRBD1. V lost 2 bases, J lost 10 bases, and 14 bases stayed unmatched. This CDR3 region has 17 residues. Germline CDR1 reads PRHDT; CDR2 reads FYEKMQ (reference sequence). CDR3 sequence: CASSLYRSGQGSEEQFF. The CDR3 DNA follows: TGTGCCAGCAGCTTATATAGATCGGGACAGGGGTCGGAGGAGCAGTTCTTC.

The chain links TRBV28 to TRBJ2-7, with TRBD2 identical over 9 bases. J was trimmed by 4 bases and V by 3 bases; bases with no gene match: 7. Germline V gene lookup returns CDR1 MDHEN and CDR2 SYDVKM. This CDR3 is built from 15 residues. The CDR3 DNA reads as TGTGCCAGCAGTTTTAGAGGGACTAGCCCATACGAGCAGTACTTC. It specifies CASSFRGTSPYEQYF.

The chain links TRBV24-1 to TRBJ2-1; TRBD2 agrees at 7 bases. V lost 4 bases to trimming and J lost 4 bases; unmatched junction nucleotides: 9. The CDR3 spans 16 residues. The V gene's germline CDR1 is KGHDR and CDR2 SFDVKD. CDR3 protein: CATSDSTGTIYNEQFF. The CDR3 coding sequence is TGTGCCACCAGTGACTCCACCGGGACTATATACAATGAGCAGTTCTTC.

CDR3 DNA sequence: TGTGCCAGCAGCCAGCCGGGGATGGGGAGTGGGGAAAAACTGTTTTTT. Its translation is CASSQPGMGSGEKLFF. This sequence joins TRBV4-2 and TRBJ1-4; D is unclear. This CDR3 region has 16 residues. V was cut by 3 bases and J by 8 bases, with 19 bases left in between. Germline CDR1 is LGHNA and CDR2 is YNFKEQ.

The chain couples TRBV2 to TRBJ1-6; 8 positions match TRBD1. Germline CDR1 is SNHLY and CDR2 is FYNNEI. The CDR3 has 16 residues. V shed 3 bases, J shed 2 bases, and the junction held 3 bases outside the gene matches. CDR3 DNA: TGTGCCAGCAGTGATTCAGGGGGCCCCTATAATTCACCCCTCCACTTT. As protein: CASSDSGGPYNSPLHF.

The chain has TRBV7-9 and TRBJ2-7, with 12 bases fitting TRBD1. CDR1 SEHNR and CDR2 FQNEAQ come from the germline V gene (reference sequence). The V and J ends lost 4 bases and 0 bases, in that order; junction bases with no gene match: 7. This CDR3 is built from 17 residues. The chain's CDR3 is CASSSVPGQGASYEQYF. The CDR3 DNA is TGTGCCAGCAGCTCCGTCCCGGGACAGGGGGCCTCCTACGAGCAGTACTTC.

This chain connects TRBV25-1 to TRBJ1-2; D gene ambiguous. CDR3 length: 12 amino acids. In germline, CDR1 is MGHDK, CDR2 SYGVNS. V was trimmed by 3 bases and J by 8 bases, leaving 10 bases between them. CDR3 region: CASSEIVGGYTF. The CDR3 DNA follows: TGTGCCAGCAGTGAGATCGTCGGGGGCTACACCTTC.